Each of the 30 T cell receptor beta chains below was sequenced from the same sample in a study of shared T cell receptors in the human thymus. Assay used: immunoSEQ multiplex PCR; TCRdb lists only in-frame clones, some missing. In the table there are hundreds of thousands of clones, around 87% of which are singletons. The same sample was also studied in work on human thymus T cells.

The sample was thymocytes. These receptors were collected from a boy younger than two with a congenital heart defect.

The rearrangement links TRBV27 to TRBJ2-1; weak D call: TRBD2 (5 bases). Trimming stripped 0 bases from V and 0 bases from J, with 9 bases between. The CDR3 contains 16 residues. Germline loops: CDR1 MNHEY, CDR2 SMNVEV (reference sequence). The CDR3 coding sequence is TGTGCCAGCAGTTTATCCCTAGCCAGCTCCTACAATGAGCAGTTCTTC. This translates into CASSLSLASSYNEQFF.

CDR3 loop: CASSHNLDRAYGTTEAFF. In nucleotides, the CDR3 is TGCGCCAGCAGCCATAATCTGGACAGGGCCTATGGAACAACTGAAGCTTTCTTT. The chain carries TRBV4-3 and TRBJ1-1; 8 bases align to TRBD1. The junction had 17 bases not matched to a gene; V was cut back by 3 bases and J by 5 bases. The CDR3 totals 18 residues. Germline loops: CDR1 LGHNA, CDR2 YSLEER.

This clone was counted a single time. This chain connects TRBV7-2 to TRBJ2-5, with TRBD2 matching over 9 bases. The CDR3 length is 16 residues. Germline CDR1 and CDR2: SGHTA and FQGNSA. The V gene end was trimmed by 1 base and the J gene end by 0 bases; junction bases not matched to a gene: 3. The CDR3, as DNA: TGTGCCAGCAGCTTAGGTGTAGCGGGGGACCAAGAGACCCAGTACTTC. This sequence encodes CASSLGVAGDQETQYF.

The table lists this clone with a few counts. The chain joins TRBV7-2 to TRBJ2-2; 12 nucleotides match TRBD2. The CDR3 sequence is 18 residues long. V trimming: 1 base; J trimming: 4 bases; junction bases outside the gene matches: 7. Germline-derived CDR1 and CDR2 are SGHTA and FQGNSA. CDR3 region: CASSLGRTSGMGTGELFF. DNA for the CDR3: TGTGCCAGCAGCTTAGGACGGACTAGCGGGATGGGCACCGGGGAGCTGTTTTTT.

The genes are TRBV5-6 and TRBJ2-7, with TRBD2 matching over 8 bases. Germline CDR1 and CDR2: SGHDT and YYEEEE. J lost 2 bases, V lost 5 bases, and 9 bases had no gene match. This CDR3 contains 15 residues. The CDR3 is CASRTLAGHPYEQYF. The DNA for the CDR3 is TGTGCCAGCAGAACTCTAGCGGGCCACCCCTACGAGCAGTACTTC. Full variable domain (rest looked up from reference TRBV5-6 and TRBJ2-7): DAGVTQSPTHLIKTRGQQVTLRCSPKSGHDTVSWYQQALGQGPQFIFQYYEEEERQRGNFPDRFSGHQFPNYSSELNVNALLLGDSALYLCASRTLAGHPYEQYFGPGTRLTVT.

The count of this clone is one. This chain connects TRBV29-1 to TRBJ1-1; 7 bases match TRBD1. The length of the CDR3 is 10 residues. With 7 bases clipped from V and 8 bases from J, the junction kept 4 bases outside the gene matches. Looked up from germline, CDR1 is SQVTM and CDR2 is ANQGSEA. DNA of the CDR3: TGCAGCGCCGTGACAGGGGAAGCTTTCTTT. Its protein is CSAVTGEAFF.

V usage is TRBV5-1 and J usage is TRBJ2-7; weak D call: TRBD1 (6 bases). The V end lost 4 bases, the J end lost 3 bases, and 26 bases lay between the germline ends. The germline V gene encodes CDR1 SGHRS and CDR2 YFSETQ. CDR3 length: 18 residues. DNA of the CDR3: TGCGCCAGCAGCCCCGGCGATCCGGTTAGGCAGGGGATCTACGAGCAGTACTTC. Translation gives CASSPGDPVRQGIYEQYF.

The V call is TRBV18, the J call TRBJ2-5; TRBD2 matches at 7 bases. Trimming cost V 8 bases and J 3 bases; bases outside gene matches: 12. CDR1 and CDR2 from the germline V gene are KGHSH and LQKENI. The CDR3 contains 15 residues. The CDR3 nucleotides read TGTGCCAGCACCCTCCAGGGACTAACCAAAGAGACCCAGTACTTC. Translation gives CASTLQGLTKETQYF.

The V and J genes are TRBV15 and TRBJ2-2; 9 nucleotides line up with TRBD2. The CDR3 contains 17 residues. The V gene's germline CDR1 is LNHNV and CDR2 YYDKDF (reference sequence). The V and J ends lost 5 bases and 0 bases, in that order; junction bases with no gene match: 7. The chain's CDR3 is CATSRLAVAPNTGELFF. The CDR3 region has the DNA TGTGCCACCAGCCGACTAGCGGTAGCCCCGAACACCGGGGAGCTGTTTTTT.

This chain uses TRBV5-4 with TRBJ1-3; D possibly corresponds to TRBD1 (5 bases). Germline V gene lookup returns CDR1 SGHNT and CDR2 YYREEE (reference sequence). CDR3 size: 15 residues. The V and J ends lost 4 bases and 4 bases respectively, with 15 bases between them. The chain's CDR3 is CASSEDTGFGNTIYF. The CDR3 DNA is TGTGCCAGCAGCGAAGATACAGGATTCGGAAACACCATATATTTT.

The rearrangement uses TRBV19 and TRBJ1-5; 9 positions match TRBD1. The CDR3 loop spans 16 amino acids. Germline lookup yields CDR1 LNHDA and CDR2 SQIVND (reference sequence). With V trimmed by 6 bases and J by 5 bases, 11 bases remained unmatched. The chain's CDR3 is CASSILTGGRDQPQHF. The CDR3 DNA is TGTGCCAGTAGCATCCTAACAGGGGGCAGGGATCAGCCCCAGCATTTT.

The CDR3 DNA reads TGTGCTAGTGGTTTGGGGGGACAGGACCTTTTTTCGGTGAGCTACACCTTC. Its translation: CASGLGGQDLFSVSYTF. The chain carries TRBV12-5 and TRBJ1-2, with TRBD1 matching over 8 bases. The CDR3 loop spans 17 amino acids. The trim removed 1 base at V and 9 bases at J, leaving 16 bases unmatched. Looked up from germline, CDR1 is LGHNT and CDR2 is FRNRAP.

V and J are TRBV28 and TRBJ1-5; possibly TRBD1 for D (5 bases). CDR3 length: 17 residues. Germline V gene sequence: CDR1 MDHEN, CDR2 SYDVKM. Trimming took 4 bases from V and 3 from J, leaving 19 bases between them. CDR3: CASSSRQPGMINQPQHF. In nucleotides, the CDR3 is TGTGCCAGCAGTTCGCGCCAACCAGGGATGATCAATCAGCCCCAGCATTTT.

V is TRBV4-1 and J is TRBJ1-1; D unresolved. Germline V gene lookup returns CDR1 MGHRA and CDR2 YSYEKL. The CDR3 sequence is 15 residues long. V gave up 4 bases and J gave up 3 bases, with 15 bases separating them. CDR3 sequence (DNA): TGCGCCAGCAGCCCCTCAGGCCCCTTGGACACTGAAGCTTTCTTT. Amino acid sequence: CASSPSGPLDTEAFF.

V gene TRBV9 combines with J gene TRBJ2-5, with 7 bases lining up with TRBD1. J was trimmed by 4 bases and V by 2 bases; bases with no gene match: 5. Germline values: CDR1 SGDLS, CDR2 YYNGEE. The CDR3 totals 14 residues. Here the CDR3 DNA reads TGTGCCAGCAGCGTGGACAGGAGACCAGAGACCCAGTACTTC. Its translation: CASSVDRRPETQYF.

The CDR3 DNA is TGTGCCAGCAGTTTGTCAGGGAATGTTCAGCCCCAGCATTTT. It translates to CASSLSGNVQPQHF. The chain is built from TRBV27 and TRBJ1-5, with D possibly TRBD1 on 5 matching bases. From germline, CDR1 is MNHEY and CDR2 SMNVEV (reference sequence). The CDR3 spans 14 residues. Trimming took off 3 bases at V and 6 bases at J, with 12 bases between the two ends.

V usage is TRBV7-8 and J usage is TRBJ1-2, with D unclear. The V end was cut by 3 bases, the J end by 2 bases, with 22 bases between. Looked up from germline, CDR1 is SGHVS and CDR2 is FQNEAQ. CDR3 length: 18 residues. In DNA form, the CDR3 reads TGTGCCAGCAGCTTTGGTCTCCGGGGTACCCCGACGAACTATGGCTACACCTTC. Amino acids: CASSFGLRGTPTNYGYTF.

This clone occurred a few times. This sequence joins TRBV6-1 and TRBJ1-6; D not certain. Trimming removed 2 bases from V and 12 bases from J, with 11 bases in between. The CDR3 runs 13 residues. Germline values: CDR1 MNHNS, CDR2 SASEGT. CDR3 bases: TGTGCCAGCAGTGAAACTCCCCGATTACCCCTCCACTTT. This sequence encodes CASSETPRLPLHF.

This chain connects TRBV14 to TRBJ2-1, with TRBD2 identical over 12 bases. CDR3 length equals 16 residues. Looked up from germline, CDR1 is SGHDN and CDR2 is FVKESK. V was clipped by 4 bases and J by 5 bases; unmatched bases: 6. CDR3: CASSRLAGDTDNEQFF. The CDR3, as DNA: TGTGCCAGCAGCCGACTAGCGGGAGATACGGACAATGAGCAGTTCTTC.

As to this clone: The junction and the germline gene differ at one end; a read error may be behind it. This rearrangement joins TRBV10-3 to TRBJ1-2; TRBD1 matches 7 bases. This CDR3 has 13 amino acids. Germline V gives CDR1 ENHRY, CDR2 SYGVKD. This CDR3 is CAIRDSPKYGYTF. The CDR3 DNA is TGTGCCATCCGGGACAGCCCTAAATATGGCTACACCTTC.

J is TRBJ1-2 and V is TRBV14; D is unresolved. From germline, CDR1 is SGHDN and CDR2 FVKESK. Trimming cost V 0 bases and J 6 bases, with 8 bases left between them. There are 13 residues in the CDR3. The CDR3 is CASSQDHKNGYTF. CDR3 DNA sequence: TGTGCCAGCAGCCAAGACCACAAGAATGGCTACACCTTC.

The rearrangement links TRBV25-1 to TRBJ2-1; 7 positions match TRBD2. The ends lost 7 bases at V and 5 bases at J; junction bases unmatched: 5. The CDR3 length is 13 residues. CDR1 is MGHDK and CDR2 is SYGVNS in the germline V gene. DNA for the CDR3: TGTGCCAGCAATGGGGCGGGGGACAATGAGCAGTTCTTC. Protein sequence: CASNGAGDNEQFF.

The V gene is TRBV28, the J gene TRBJ1-2; 7 bases are a match to TRBD1. The germline V gene encodes CDR1 MDHEN and CDR2 SYDVKM. The junction had 14 bases not matched to a gene; V was cut back by 5 bases and J by 8 bases. This CDR3 contains 15 residues. CDR3: CASSPPGQSSLGYTF. CDR3 nucleotides: TGTGCCAGCAGTCCACCGGGACAGTCGAGTCTGGGCTACACCTTC.

The V gene is TRBV10-3, the J gene TRBJ1-1; 12 bases match TRBD1. The V gene's germline CDR1 is ENHRY and CDR2 SYGVKD. V shed 5 bases, J shed 7 bases, and the junction held 5 bases outside the gene matches. The CDR3 length is 14 residues. The DNA of the CDR3 is TGTGCCATCAGTAGGGACAGGGGGCCGGTTGAAGCTTTCTTT. Its protein is CAISRDRGPVEAFF.

The gene calls are TRBV5-1 and TRBJ2-1; TRBD2 agrees at 9 bases. CDR1 is SGHRS, CDR2 YFSETQ, per germline. The CDR3 has 24 residues. The V gene end was trimmed by 4 bases and the J gene end by 7 bases; junction bases not matched to a gene: 36. DNA for the CDR3: TGCGCCAGCAGCGAGAGGACTCTGAGTTCTAGGGCTAGCGGGGTGGGGATGTCGAAAAATGAGCAGTTCTTC. This translates into CASSERTLSSRASGVGMSKNEQFF.

The chain carries TRBV9 and TRBJ2-5; 7 bases agree with TRBD2. In germline, CDR1 is SGDLS, CDR2 YYNGEE. V gave up 3 bases and J gave up 5 bases; unmatched junction bases: 13. The CDR3 runs to 16 residues. The CDR3, as DNA: TGTGCCAGCAGCGCCGGCGGGGCGGGAGTGTTGGAGACCCAGTACTTC. It yields the protein CASSAGGAGVLETQYF.

The CDR3 is CASSLKGGTGELFF. CDR3 sequence (DNA): TGCGCCAGCAGCCTAAAAGGGGGCACCGGGGAGCTGTTTTTT. The chain uses TRBV4-3 and TRBJ2-2, with a weak D call TRBD1 (6 bases). Trimming removed 4 bases at V and 4 bases at J, with 10 bases between. CDR3 length: 14 amino acids. Germline CDR1 LGHNA, CDR2 YSLEER.

The rearrangement joins TRBV2 to TRBJ1-1, with no clear D. CDR3 size: 17 residues. Germline V CDR1 and CDR2: SNHLY, FYNNEI. V was cut by 4 bases and J by 6 bases, with 24 bases left in between. This chain's CDR3 is CASSARLKERVNSEAFF. The CDR3 coding sequence is TGTGCCAGCAGTGCTCGACTAAAAGAGAGGGTTAACTCTGAAGCTTTCTTT.

This rearrangement joins TRBV11-2 to TRBJ1-1, with D perhaps TRBD1 (5 bases). The CDR3 runs 15 residues. The V gene lost 0 bases and the J gene lost 4 bases, with 12 bases spanning the gap. Germline CDR1 and CDR2: SGHAT and FQNNGV. Written as DNA, the CDR3 is TGTGCCAGCAGCTTAGATCGCACAGGTCGCACTGAAGCTTTCTTT. The encoded protein is CASSLDRTGRTEAFF.

The chain joins TRBV27 to TRBJ1-5; maybe TRBD1 (6 bases). Trimming stripped 6 bases from V and 6 bases from J, with 15 bases between. Germline V lookup: CDR1 MNHEY, CDR2 SMNVEV (reference sequence). The CDR3 is 14 residues long. This chain's CDR3 is CASSNAPRGQPQHF. The DNA of the CDR3 is TGTGCCAGCAGCAATGCCCCCAGGGGTCAGCCCCAGCATTTT.